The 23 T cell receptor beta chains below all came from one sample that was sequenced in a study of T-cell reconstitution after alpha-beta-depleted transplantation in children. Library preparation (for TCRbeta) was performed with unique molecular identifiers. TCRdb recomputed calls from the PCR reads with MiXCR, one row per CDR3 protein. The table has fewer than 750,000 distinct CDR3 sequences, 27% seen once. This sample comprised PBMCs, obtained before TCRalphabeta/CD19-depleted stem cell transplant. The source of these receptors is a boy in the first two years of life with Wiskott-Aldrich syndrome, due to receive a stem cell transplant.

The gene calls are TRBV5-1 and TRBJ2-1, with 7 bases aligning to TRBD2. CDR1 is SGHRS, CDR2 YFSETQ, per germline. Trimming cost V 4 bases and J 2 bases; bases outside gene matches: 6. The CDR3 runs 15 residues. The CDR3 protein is CASSQTSVTYNEQFF. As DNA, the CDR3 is TGCGCCAGCAGCCAAACTAGCGTGACCTACAATGAGCAGTTCTTC.

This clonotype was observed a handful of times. This CDR3 is CASSQDLYYGYTF. CDR3 bases: TGTGCCAGCAGCCAAGACCTGTACTATGGCTACACCTTC. The V gene is TRBV3-1, the J gene TRBJ1-2; D ambiguous. Germline CDR1 and CDR2: LGHDT and YNNKEL (reference sequence). Trimming left V 0 bases short and J 3 bases short, with 5 bases between. The CDR3 is made up of 13 amino acids.

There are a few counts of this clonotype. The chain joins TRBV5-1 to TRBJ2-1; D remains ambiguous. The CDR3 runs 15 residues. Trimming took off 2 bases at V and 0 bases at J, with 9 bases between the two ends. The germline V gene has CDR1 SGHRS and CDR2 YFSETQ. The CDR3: CASSFDSPSYNEQFF. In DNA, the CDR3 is TGCGCCAGCAGCTTTGACTCACCCTCCTACAATGAGCAGTTCTTC.

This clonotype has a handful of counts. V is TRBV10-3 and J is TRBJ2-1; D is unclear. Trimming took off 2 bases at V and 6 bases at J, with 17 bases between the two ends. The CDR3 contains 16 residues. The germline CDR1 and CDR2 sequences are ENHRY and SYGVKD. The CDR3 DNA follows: TGTGCCATCAGTGAGACGTTGCCCTCGAACGGCAATGAGCAGTTCTTC. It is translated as CAISETLPSNGNEQFF.

The CDR3 loop is CASSFQQETQYF. CDR3 nucleotides: TGTGCCAGCTCTTTTCAGCAAGAGACCCAGTACTTC. The gene calls are TRBV18 and TRBJ2-5, with no clear D. Trimming shortened V by 6 bases and J by 2 bases, and 7 bases separated the two germline ends. The CDR3 length is 12 residues. Germline CDR1 is KGHSH and CDR2 is LQKENI.

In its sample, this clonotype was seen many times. The CDR3 coding sequence is TGTGCCAGCAGTTTGGACAATCAGCCCCAGCATTTT. Translating it yields CASSLDNQPQHF. This sequence joins TRBV7-2 and TRBJ1-5, with no clear D. CDR1 SGHTA and CDR2 FQGNSA come from the germline V gene. This CDR3 region has 12 residues. Trimming took 6 bases from V and 3 from J, leaving 6 bases between them.

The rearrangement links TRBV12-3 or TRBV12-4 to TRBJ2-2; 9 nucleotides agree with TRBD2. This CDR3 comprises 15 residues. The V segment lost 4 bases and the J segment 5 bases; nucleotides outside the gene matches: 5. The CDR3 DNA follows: TGTGCCAGCAGTTATAGCGGGAGTCGTACCGGGGAGCTGTTTTTT. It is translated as CASSYSGSRTGELFF.

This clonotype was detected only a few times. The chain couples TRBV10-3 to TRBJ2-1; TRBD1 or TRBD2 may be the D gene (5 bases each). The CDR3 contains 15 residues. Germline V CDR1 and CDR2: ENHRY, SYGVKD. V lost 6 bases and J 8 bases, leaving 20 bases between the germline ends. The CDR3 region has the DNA TGTGCCATCAGAACCGGGACCCGGTCGTTCCATGAGCAGTTCTTC. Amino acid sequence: CAIRTGTRSFHEQFF.

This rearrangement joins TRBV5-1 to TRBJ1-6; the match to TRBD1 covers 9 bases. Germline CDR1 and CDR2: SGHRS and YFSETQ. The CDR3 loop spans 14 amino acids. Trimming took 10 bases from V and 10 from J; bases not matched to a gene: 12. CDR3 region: CASGPGQGSSPLHF. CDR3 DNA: TGCGCCTCCGGGCCGGGACAGGGATCATCACCCCTCCACTTT.

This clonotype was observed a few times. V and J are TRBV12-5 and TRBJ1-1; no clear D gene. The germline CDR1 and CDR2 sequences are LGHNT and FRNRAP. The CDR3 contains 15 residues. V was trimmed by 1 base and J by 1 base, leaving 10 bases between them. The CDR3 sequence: CASGLAPPGNTEAFF. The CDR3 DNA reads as TGTGCTAGTGGTTTGGCTCCCCCCGGGAACACTGAAGCTTTCTTT.

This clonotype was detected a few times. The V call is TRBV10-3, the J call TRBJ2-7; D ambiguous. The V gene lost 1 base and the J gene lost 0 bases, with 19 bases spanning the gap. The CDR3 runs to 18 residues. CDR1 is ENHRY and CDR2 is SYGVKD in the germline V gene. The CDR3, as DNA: TGTGCCATCAGTGAGTTCAGATGGTCGAGGACGAGCTCCTACGAGCAGTACTTC. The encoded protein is CAISEFRWSRTSSYEQYF.

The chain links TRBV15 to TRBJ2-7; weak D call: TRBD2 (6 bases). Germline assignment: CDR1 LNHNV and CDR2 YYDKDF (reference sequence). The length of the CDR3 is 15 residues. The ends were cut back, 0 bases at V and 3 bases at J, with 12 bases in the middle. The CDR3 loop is CATSRDPGANYEQYF. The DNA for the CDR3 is TGTGCCACCAGCAGAGATCCGGGAGCTAACTACGAGCAGTACTTC.

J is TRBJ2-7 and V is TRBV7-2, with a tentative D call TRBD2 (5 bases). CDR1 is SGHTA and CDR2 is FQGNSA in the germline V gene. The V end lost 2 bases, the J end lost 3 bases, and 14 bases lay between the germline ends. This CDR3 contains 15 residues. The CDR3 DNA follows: TGTGCCAGCAGCTTATTTGAGGCGGGTCGCTACGAGCAGTACTTC. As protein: CASSLFEAGRYEQYF.

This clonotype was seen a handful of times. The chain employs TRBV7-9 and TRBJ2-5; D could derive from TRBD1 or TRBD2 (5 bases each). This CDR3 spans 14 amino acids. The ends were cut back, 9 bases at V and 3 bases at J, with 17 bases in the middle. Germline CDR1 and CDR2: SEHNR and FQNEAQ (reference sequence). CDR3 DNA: TGTGCCAGTCGCGCGTGGGACCAAAAAGAGACCCAGTACTTC. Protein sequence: CASRAWDQKETQYF.

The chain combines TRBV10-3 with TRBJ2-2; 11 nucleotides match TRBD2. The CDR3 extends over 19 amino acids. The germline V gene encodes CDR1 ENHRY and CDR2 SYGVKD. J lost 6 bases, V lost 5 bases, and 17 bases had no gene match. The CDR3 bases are TGTGCCATCAGTAGAGACAGGGATGGGACTAGCGGTCTTGCCGGGGAGCTGTTTTTT. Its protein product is CAISRDRDGTSGLAGELFF.

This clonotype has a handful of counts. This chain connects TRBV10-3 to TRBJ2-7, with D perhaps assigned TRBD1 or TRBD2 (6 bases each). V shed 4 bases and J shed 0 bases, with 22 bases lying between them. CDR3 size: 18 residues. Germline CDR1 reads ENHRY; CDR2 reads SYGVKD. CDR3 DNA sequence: TGTGCCATCAGTGCGGGTGGGGGGCGACCCAGGGGCTCCTACGAGCAGTACTTC. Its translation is CAISAGGGRPRGSYEQYF.

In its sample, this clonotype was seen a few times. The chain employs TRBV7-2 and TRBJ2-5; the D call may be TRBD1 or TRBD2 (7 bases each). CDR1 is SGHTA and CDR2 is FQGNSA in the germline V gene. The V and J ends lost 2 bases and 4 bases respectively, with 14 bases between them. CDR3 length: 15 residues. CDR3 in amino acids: CASSLMQGGGETQYF. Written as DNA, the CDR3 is TGTGCCAGCAGCTTAATGCAGGGGGGGGGAGAGACCCAGTACTTC.

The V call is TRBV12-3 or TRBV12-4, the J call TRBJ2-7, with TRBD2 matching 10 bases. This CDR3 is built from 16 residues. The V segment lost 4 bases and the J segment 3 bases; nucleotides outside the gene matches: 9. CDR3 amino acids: CASSSSTSGDYYEQYF. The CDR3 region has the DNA TGTGCCAGCAGTTCTTCTACTAGCGGGGATTACTACGAGCAGTACTTC.

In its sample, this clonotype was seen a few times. The CDR3 loop reads CAIGWSNQPQHF. CDR3 coding DNA: TGTGCCATCGGGTGGAGCAATCAGCCCCAGCATTTT. V usage is TRBV10-3 and J usage is TRBJ1-5; D ambiguous. The CDR3 runs 12 residues. Per the germline V gene, CDR1 is ENHRY and CDR2 is SYGVKD. Trimming left V 8 bases short and J 1 base short, with 6 bases between.

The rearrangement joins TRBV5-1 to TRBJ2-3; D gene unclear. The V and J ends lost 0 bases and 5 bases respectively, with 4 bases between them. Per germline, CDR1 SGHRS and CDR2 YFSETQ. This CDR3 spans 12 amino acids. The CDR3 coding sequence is TGCGCCAGCAGCTTGGAAAAAGATACGCAGTATTTT. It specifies CASSLEKDTQYF. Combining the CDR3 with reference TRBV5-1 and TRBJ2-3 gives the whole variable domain KAGVTQTPRYLIKTRGQQVTLSCSPISGHRSVSWYQQTPGQGLQFLFEYFSETQRNKGNFPGRFSGRQFSNSRSEMNVSTLELGDSALYLCASSLEKDTQYFGPGTRLTVL.

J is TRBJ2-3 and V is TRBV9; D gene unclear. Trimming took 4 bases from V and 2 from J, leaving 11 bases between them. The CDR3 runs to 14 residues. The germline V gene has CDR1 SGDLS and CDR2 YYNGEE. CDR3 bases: TGTGCCAGCAGCTCCCGCCGGCCCACAGATACGCAGTATTTT. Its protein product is CASSSRRPTDTQYF.

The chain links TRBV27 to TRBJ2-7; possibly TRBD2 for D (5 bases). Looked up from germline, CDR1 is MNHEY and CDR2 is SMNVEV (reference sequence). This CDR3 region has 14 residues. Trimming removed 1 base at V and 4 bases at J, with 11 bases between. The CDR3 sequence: CASSLFPGGYEQYF. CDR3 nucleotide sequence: TGTGCCAGCAGTTTATTCCCTGGAGGATACGAGCAGTACTTC.

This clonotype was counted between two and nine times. CDR3 sequence (DNA): TGTGCCAGCTCCCGACTAGCGGGAGCTGTCTACAATGAGCAGTTCTTC. As protein: CASSRLAGAVYNEQFF. The gene calls are TRBV7-9 and TRBJ2-1, with 12 positions matching TRBD2. The CDR3 has 16 amino acids. Trimming took 8 bases from V and 3 from J; bases not matched to a gene: 8. CDR1 and CDR2 (germline): SEHNR, FQNEAQ (reference sequence). Together with reference TRBV7-9 and TRBJ2-1, the CDR3 gives the full variable domain: DTGVSQNPRHKITKRGQNVTFRCDPISEHNRLYWYRQTLGQGPEFLTYFQNEAQLEKSRLLSDRFSAERPKGSFSTLEIQRTEQGDSAMYLCASSRLAGAVYNEQFFGPGTRLTVL.